The entry below describes one TCR beta chain. Terminally differentiated effector memory CD45RA+ cells were left out of the naive CD8 fraction, which was CD45RO-negative and positively selected for CCR7. With 6 bases removed from V and 9 bases from J, the gap between germline ends came to 18 bases. Germline CDR1 MNHNY, CDR2 SVGAGI (reference sequence). The CDR3 is made up of 14 amino acids. For each subset, genomic DNA was distributed in equal portions over several immunoSEQ plates. Using immunoSEQ multiplex PCR, the repertoire was profiled, and TCRdb retains in-frame clones only, with some absent. The sample includes about 2,200,000 clones, 85% to 95% of them seen just once. This entry comes from a study of shared clonotypes between healthy human individuals.

This chain connects TRBV6-6 to TRBJ2-1; D not resolved. This receptor was identified in a young man in good health. Some clones in this sample may be carry-over from other donors' samples. Sequencing input: naive CD8+ T cells from PBMCs. CDR3 protein: CASSPYGKGSEQFF. DNA of the CDR3: TGTGCCAGCAGCCCCTACGGTAAGGGCAGTGAGCAGTTCTTC.